A single sample is the source of the 25 T cell receptor beta chains below, sequenced in a study of spatial heterogeneity in lung cancer. The time point denotes: blood at routine non-recurrence follow-up after resection. Extraction of whole RNA from tumor, nontumor lung or frozen PBMC preceded unsorted sequencing. TCRdb used MiXCR to reprocess the 5' RACE reads, holding one entry per CDR3 protein. This table holds around 110,000 distinct CDR3 sequences, 12% found once. The sample in question was PBMCs, obtained at follow-up. These receptors originate from a male donor with early-stage non-small cell lung cancer.

Many counts were recorded for this clonotype. V usage is TRBV12-5 and J usage is TRBJ1-6; possibly TRBD1 for D (6 bases). CDR1 and CDR2 (germline): LGHNT, FRNRAP. The length of the CDR3 is 13 residues. V gave up 1 base and J gave up 14 bases, with 12 bases separating them. The CDR3 region has the DNA TGTGCTAGTGGTTTGGCGACAGGAGGGACCCTCCACTTT. Protein: CASGLATGGTLHF.

V gene TRBV10-3 combines with J gene TRBJ2-1; no reliable D call. This CDR3 comprises 13 residues. V was cut by 3 bases and J by 6 bases, with 9 bases left in between. Germline V lookup: CDR1 ENHRY, CDR2 SYGVKD. DNA for the CDR3: TGTGCCATCAGTGAATCGGCTGTCAATGAGCAGTTCTTC. Its protein product is CAISESAVNEQFF.

J is TRBJ2-4 and V is TRBV19; no clear D gene. Per germline, CDR1 LNHDA and CDR2 SQIVND (reference sequence). The CDR3 loop spans 13 amino acids. V lost 5 bases and J 6 bases, leaving 11 bases between the germline ends. This CDR3 reads CASSPAPGNIQYF. In nucleotides, the CDR3 is TGTGCCAGTAGTCCAGCCCCGGGAAACATTCAGTACTTC.

The CDR3 reads CSARETRGAGGFDEQYF. The CDR3 DNA reads as TGCAGTGCTAGAGAGACTAGAGGAGCGGGGGGTTTCGACGAGCAGTACTTC. The chain combines TRBV20-1 with TRBJ2-7, with 9 bases identical to TRBD2. The CDR3 loop spans 17 amino acids. Germline CDR1 is DFQATT and CDR2 is SNEGSKA (reference sequence). V shed 0 bases and J 5 bases; nucleotides not matched to a gene: 14.

This clonotype appeared a few times. This chain links TRBV6-1 with TRBJ1-5; TRBD1 agrees at 8 bases. Germline values: CDR1 MNHNS, CDR2 SASEGT. J was trimmed by 2 bases and V by 7 bases; bases with no gene match: 7. This CDR3 has 15 amino acids. The CDR3 loop is CASNLDRGGNQPQHF. The CDR3 DNA is TGTGCCAGCAACCTAGACAGGGGTGGCAATCAGCCCCAGCATTTT.

The chain links TRBV9 to TRBJ1-2; D is undetermined. The CDR3 runs to 12 residues. The germline V and J ends were trimmed by 2 bases and 5 bases, with 7 bases remaining between them. Germline V gene lookup returns CDR1 SGDLS and CDR2 YYNGEE. CDR3 DNA: TGTGCCAGCAGCGTCCAACAATATGGCTACACCTTC. Translating it yields CASSVQQYGYTF.

The sample holds many counts of this clonotype. The chain uses TRBV5-1 and TRBJ1-2; 7 bases are shared with TRBD1. Germline V CDR1 and CDR2: SGHRS, YFSETQ. This CDR3 region has 14 residues. V shed 6 bases and J 4 bases; nucleotides not matched to a gene: 9. The CDR3 is CASKETGQGYGYTF. CDR3 DNA sequence: TGCGCCAGCAAGGAGACAGGGCAGGGCTATGGCTACACCTTC.

This clonotype was recorded at least ten times. J is TRBJ2-7 and V is TRBV28, with 8 positions matching TRBD1. The CDR3 loop spans 14 amino acids. Looked up from germline, CDR1 is MDHEN and CDR2 is SYDVKM. V dropped 8 bases and J dropped 0; count of bases not matched to a gene: 6. The CDR3 DNA reads TGTGCCAGCTTTGGACAGGGTCGCTCCTACGAGCAGTACTTC. It specifies CASFGQGRSYEQYF.

The chain is built from TRBV27 and TRBJ2-7, with no clear D. V lost 0 bases to trimming and J lost 1 base, with 7 bases between them. Germline CDR1 MNHEY, CDR2 SMNVEV (reference sequence). This CDR3 is 14 amino acids long. The CDR3 is CASSLSLISYEQYF. The CDR3 bases are TGTGCCAGCAGTTTATCGCTCATTTCCTACGAGCAGTACTTC.

This rearrangement joins TRBV20-1 to TRBJ2-1, with D tentatively TRBD2 (5 bases). The V end was cut by 1 base, the J end by 7 bases, with 11 bases between. The CDR3 consists of 13 residues. Germline V gene lookup returns CDR1 DFQATT and CDR2 SNEGSKA (reference sequence). The CDR3 nucleotides read TGCAGTGCTAGAGGGAACACGGGGAATGAGCAGTTCTTC. It codes for CSARGNTGNEQFF.

This chain uses TRBV27 with TRBJ1-5; D gene uncertain. The V gene lost 2 bases and the J gene lost 6 bases, with 8 bases spanning the gap. This CDR3 comprises 13 residues. CDR1 is MNHEY and CDR2 is SMNVEV in the germline V gene (reference sequence). For the CDR3, the DNA is TGTGCCAGCAGTTTACGGGAGAGTCAGCCCCAGCATTTT. It codes for CASSLRESQPQHF.

This chain joins TRBV7-9 and TRBJ1-1; 8 bases align to TRBD1. CDR3 size: 14 residues. The V gene end was trimmed by 5 bases and the J gene end by 5 bases; junction bases not matched to a gene: 7. Germline CDR1 is SEHNR and CDR2 is FQNEAQ (reference sequence). This CDR3 is CASSPPTGETEAFF. CDR3 DNA: TGTGCCAGCAGCCCGCCGACAGGGGAGACTGAAGCTTTCTTT. Combining the CDR3 with reference TRBV7-9 and TRBJ1-1 gives the whole variable domain DTGVSQNPRHKITKRGQNVTFRCDPISEHNRLYWYRQTLGQGPEFLTYFQNEAQLEKSRLLSDRFSAERPKGSFSTLEIQRTEQGDSAMYLCASSPPTGETEAFFGQGTRLTVV.

This clonotype is termed medium-sized. The gene calls are TRBV4-2 and TRBJ1-1, with 7 bases aligning to TRBD1. The CDR3 is 14 residues long. With V trimmed by 0 bases and J by 4 bases, 2 bases remained unmatched. The V gene's germline CDR1 is LGHNA and CDR2 YNFKEQ. CDR3 nucleotides: TGTGCCAGCAGCCAAGAACCAGGGGGCACTGAAGCTTTCTTT. It codes for CASSQEPGGTEAFF.

The sample holds a few counts of this clonotype. The rearrangement joins TRBV6-5 to TRBJ1-6; D may be TRBD1 (6 bases). The CDR3 is 14 amino acids. The V gene lost 4 bases and the J gene lost 6 bases, with 10 bases spanning the gap. Germline-derived CDR1 and CDR2 are MNHEY and SVGAGI. CDR3 residues: CASSLQGGNSPLHF. The CDR3 DNA sequence: TGTGCCAGCAGTTTACAGGGAGGTAATTCACCCCTCCACTTT.

V usage is TRBV7-9 and J usage is TRBJ1-1, with D perhaps TRBD1 (6 bases). This CDR3 is built from 14 residues. From germline, CDR1 is SEHNR and CDR2 FQNEAQ (reference sequence). V lost 4 bases, J lost 3 bases, and 12 bases lay in between. The CDR3, as DNA: TGTGCCAGCAGCTCAACAGGGATCGACACTGAAGCTTTCTTT. Protein product: CASSSTGIDTEAFF.

The chain recombines TRBV11-2 with TRBJ1-2; D is unclear. V was cut by 3 bases and J by 8 bases, with 10 bases left in between. The CDR3 runs 12 residues. The germline V gene encodes CDR1 SGHAT and CDR2 FQNNGV. CDR3 sequence: CASSFTQAGYTF. The CDR3 DNA reads TGTGCCAGCAGCTTTACCCAAGCGGGCTACACCTTC.

This clonotype was detected many times. CDR3 residues: CASRDSYSGNTIYF. The CDR3 DNA follows: TGTGCCAGCAGGGACAGTTACTCTGGAAACACCATATATTTT. The genes are TRBV12-3 or TRBV12-4 and TRBJ1-3; D is perhaps TRBD1 (6 bases). This CDR3 has 14 amino acids. Trimming took 6 bases from V and 0 from J, leaving 9 bases between them.

This rearrangement joins TRBV6-6 to TRBJ1-1, with D maybe TRBD1 (5 bases). Trimming took off 5 bases at V and 0 bases at J, with 7 bases between the two ends. This CDR3 spans 13 amino acids. Looked up from germline, CDR1 is MNHNY and CDR2 is SVGAGI (reference sequence). In nucleotides, the CDR3 is TGTGCCAGCAGTGGGACGGTGAACACTGAAGCTTTCTTT. Translated, it gives CASSGTVNTEAFF.

The chain carries TRBV13 and TRBJ1-1; possible D gene TRBD1, 5 bases. V gave up 0 bases and J gave up 3 bases, with 8 bases separating them. CDR3 length: 14 residues. Looked up from germline, CDR1 is PRHDT and CDR2 is FYEKMQ (reference sequence). The chain's CDR3 is CASSLGQAYTEAFF. The CDR3 DNA is TGTGCCAGCAGCTTAGGACAGGCGTACACTGAAGCTTTCTTT.

Ten or more counts support this clonotype. The chain is built from TRBV7-9 and TRBJ1-2; D perhaps matches TRBD1 (6 bases). V lost 1 base and J 2 bases, leaving 11 bases between the germline ends. In germline, CDR1 is SEHNR, CDR2 FQNEAQ (reference sequence). There are 15 residues in the CDR3. CDR3 in amino acids: CASSLDGQWNYGYTF. CDR3 coding DNA: TGTGCCAGCAGCTTAGACGGACAGTGGAACTATGGCTACACCTTC.

The chain couples TRBV7-2 to TRBJ2-1; D is possibly TRBD1 (6 bases). The CDR3 has 13 residues. V lost 3 bases and J 8 bases, leaving 11 bases between the germline ends. Germline values: CDR1 SGHTA, CDR2 FQGNSA. CDR3 sequence (DNA): TGTGCCAGCAGCTTTGGCGCAGGGGATGAGCAGTTCTTC. Translating it yields CASSFGAGDEQFF.

This chain links TRBV7-9 with TRBJ2-7; D is perhaps TRBD1 (6 bases). This CDR3 has 14 amino acids. Trimming took 0 bases from V and 3 from J, leaving 9 bases between them. Germline V lookup: CDR1 SEHNR, CDR2 FQNEAQ (reference sequence). CDR3: CASSLAQDSYEQYF. The CDR3 DNA is TGTGCCAGCAGCTTAGCCCAGGACAGCTACGAGCAGTACTTC.

The chain recombines TRBV19 with TRBJ1-5, with 8 bases that match TRBD1. The CDR3 length is 15 residues. The ends lost 5 bases at V and 0 bases at J; junction bases unmatched: 3. Looked up from germline, CDR1 is LNHDA and CDR2 is SQIVND (reference sequence). The CDR3 reads CASSATGDSNQPQHF. The CDR3, as DNA: TGTGCCAGTAGTGCGACAGGGGATAGCAATCAGCCCCAGCATTTT.

This clonotype was seen repeatedly, ten times or more. The rearrangement links TRBV10-1 to TRBJ1-6, with D maybe TRBD1 (5 bases). Germline V gene sequence: CDR1 WNHNN, CDR2 SYGVQD (reference sequence). The germline V and J ends were trimmed by 6 bases and 7 bases, with 10 bases remaining between them. This CDR3 is 13 amino acids long. The CDR3 DNA reads TGCGCCAGCAGGGAGGACACGAATTCACCCCTCCACTTT. Its translation is CASREDTNSPLHF.

V is TRBV7-2 and J is TRBJ1-2; no reliable D call. V gave up 0 bases and J gave up 4 bases, with 9 bases separating them. Germline CDR1 and CDR2: SGHTA and FQGNSA. There are 14 residues in the CDR3. The DNA of the CDR3 is TGTGCCAGCAGCTTAGCGGCAGTTCCCTATGGCTACACCTTC. Encoded protein: CASSLAAVPYGYTF. Full variable domain (missing parts from reference TRBV7-2 and TRBJ1-2): GAGVSQSPSNKVTEKGKDVELRCDPISGHTALYWYRQSLGQGLEFLIYFQGNSAPDKSGLPSDRFSAERTGGSVSTLTIQRTQQEDSAVYLCASSLAAVPYGYTFGSGTRLTVV.